These 11 T cell receptor beta chains share one sample of origin, sequenced in a study of T cells in localized non-small cell lung cancer. TCRdb's copy holds only in-frame clones and misses some; the assay was immunoSEQ multiplex PCR. The sample includes tens of thousands of clones, roughly 86% of them seen just once. The source material was peripheral blood, sampled before any cancer treatment. Receptor source: a female donor over 55 with stage I lung adenocarcinoma.

The chain recombines TRBV28 with TRBJ1-5, with TRBD1 as a possible D gene (5 bases). V was shortened by 7 bases and J by 1 base, with 8 bases between the two germline ends. The CDR3 spans 13 residues. The germline V gene has CDR1 MDHEN and CDR2 SYDVKM. CDR3 nucleotides: TGTGCCAGCACCGGACAAAGCAATCAGCCCCAGCATTTT. Protein: CASTGQSNQPQHF.

The chain links TRBV5-1 to TRBJ1-2; 9 bases match TRBD1. The CDR3 totals 18 residues. Germline CDR1 and CDR2: SGHRS and YFSETQ. With V trimmed by 7 bases and J by 7 bases, 23 bases remained unmatched. The CDR3, as DNA: TGCGCCAGCTACTTAATCCCCGGGACAGGGAGCGGTTTGCTTGGCTACACCTTC. Translation: CASYLIPGTGSGLLGYTF.

This clone was seen many times. The gene calls are TRBV4-2 and TRBJ1-2, with 10 bases lining up with TRBD1. V shed 3 bases and J 7 bases; nucleotides not matched to a gene: 8. There are 15 residues in the CDR3. Germline CDR1 is LGHNA and CDR2 is YNFKEQ. CDR3 nucleotide sequence: TGTGCCAGCAGCCAGACCGAGACAGGGGGCGGTGGCTACACCTTC. The encoded protein is CASSQTETGGGGYTF.

This clone came up once. The chain has TRBV5-1 and TRBJ2-2; D ambiguous. The CDR3 loop spans 15 amino acids. V gave up 0 bases and J gave up 3 bases, with 9 bases separating them. The V gene's germline CDR1 is SGHRS and CDR2 YFSETQ. DNA for the CDR3: TGCGCCAGCAGCTTGGTCCCATTGGACACCGGGGAGCTGTTTTTT. Protein: CASSLVPLDTGELFF.

V gene TRBV7-2 combines with J gene TRBJ1-2; 8 positions agree with TRBD1. J gave up 1 base and V 0 bases, and 4 bases lay outside the gene matches. The CDR3 sequence is 16 residues long. Germline V gives CDR1 SGHTA, CDR2 FQGNSA. The CDR3 DNA reads TGTGCCAGCAGCTTAGCAAGACAGGGGCTTAACTATGGCTACACCTTC. This sequence encodes CASSLARQGLNYGYTF.

Note on this clone: Germline is not matched at one junction end, which may reflect a read error. The J gene is TRBJ2-5, the V gene TRBV7-7, with D uncertain. CDR1 is SSHAT and CDR2 is FNYEAQ in the germline V gene (reference sequence). The CDR3 length is 14 residues. CDR3 coding DNA: TGTGCTAGCAGCCCCCGGCTTTCGCTAGAGACCCAGTACTTC. Its protein is CASSPRLSLETQYF. The full variable domain, its missing parts supplied by reference TRBV7-7 and TRBJ2-5, is GAGVSQSPRYKVTKRGQDVTLRCDPISSHATLYWYQQALGQGPEFLTYFNYEAQPDKSGLPSDRFSAERPEGSISTLTIQRTEQRDSAMYRCASSPRLSLETQYFGPGTRLLVL.

The genes are TRBV6-5 and TRBJ2-7; 7 nucleotides match TRBD2. This CDR3 comprises 15 residues. Per germline, CDR1 MNHEY and CDR2 SVGAGI. Trimming cost V 6 bases and J 0 bases; bases outside gene matches: 8. CDR3 in DNA: TGTGCCAGCAGAAAACTAGCGACGAGCTCCTACGAGCAGTACTTC. Translating it yields CASRKLATSSYEQYF.

This chain joins TRBV9 and TRBJ1-2, with 7 bases identical to TRBD1. The germline V gene encodes CDR1 SGDLS and CDR2 YYNGEE. The CDR3 is 14 residues long. V shed 4 bases and J 3 bases; nucleotides not matched to a gene: 6. CDR3 residues: CASSKEGQHYGYTF. CDR3 sequence (DNA): TGTGCCAGCAGCAAGGAGGGACAGCACTATGGCTACACCTTC.

The V and J genes are TRBV7-9 and TRBJ2-1; D is undetermined. Trimming cost V 5 bases and J 2 bases, with 16 bases left between them. This CDR3 has 16 residues. Per the germline V gene, CDR1 is SEHNR and CDR2 is FQNEAQ (reference sequence). The DNA of the CDR3 is TGTGCCAGCAGCCAGACCCTTAGCAGCGCCTACAATGAGCAGTTCTTC. Its translation is CASSQTLSSAYNEQFF.

The chain uses TRBV18 and TRBJ2-5; D is uncertain. Germline V CDR1 and CDR2: KGHSH, LQKENI. V lost 0 bases to trimming and J lost 2 bases, with 1 base between them. CDR3 length: 12 amino acids. The CDR3 coding sequence is TGTGCCAGCTCACCACCGCAAGAGACCCAGTACTTC. Translation gives CASSPPQETQYF.

This clone was detected only a few times. The V and J genes are TRBV4-2 and TRBJ1-4; D possibly corresponds to TRBD1 (5 bases). CDR1 and CDR2 from the germline V gene are LGHNA and YNFKEQ. The CDR3 is 15 residues long. The V end was cut by 4 bases, the J end by 5 bases, with 14 bases between. In DNA, the CDR3 is TGTGCCAGCAGCCCGGGGCCAGCCCCAAATGAAAAACTGTTTTTT. Protein: CASSPGPAPNEKLFF.